The clone carrying this T cell receptor beta chain was counted many times. Original processing notes: Reference gene primer amplification in the assay estimated nucleated cell counts. The method was immunoSEQ multiplex PCR; TCRdb's version includes in-frame clones alone and lacks a portion of them. Clonal size and the V and J genes are those of that table, whereas D and trimming came from the DNA. The sample lists a few hundred thousand clones, around 86% occurring once. This sample stems from a study of blood T cell repertoires in COVID-19. V lost 3 bases to trimming and J lost 7 bases; unmatched junction nucleotides: 1. Germline assignment: CDR1 SNHLY and CDR2 FYNNEI. This CDR3 comprises 12 residues.

This chain links TRBV2 with TRBJ2-5; 8 bases line up with TRBD1. This receptor was obtained from a woman in her 40s who had recovered from COVID-19. The material sequenced was peripheral blood. CDR3 sequence: CASSDQGATQYF. The CDR3 nucleotides are TGTGCCAGCAGTGACCAGGGGGCGACCCAGTACTTC.